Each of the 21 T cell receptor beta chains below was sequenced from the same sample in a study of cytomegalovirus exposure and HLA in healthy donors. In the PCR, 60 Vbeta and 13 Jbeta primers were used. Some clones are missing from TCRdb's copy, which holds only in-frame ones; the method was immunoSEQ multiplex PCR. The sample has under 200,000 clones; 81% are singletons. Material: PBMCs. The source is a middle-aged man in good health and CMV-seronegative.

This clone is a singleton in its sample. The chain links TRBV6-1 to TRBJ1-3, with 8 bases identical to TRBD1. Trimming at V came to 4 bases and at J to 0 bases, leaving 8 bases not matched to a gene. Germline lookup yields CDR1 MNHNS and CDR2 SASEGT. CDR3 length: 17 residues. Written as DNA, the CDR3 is TGTGCCAGCAGTGGCCGGACAGGGTCGAGCTCTGGAAACACCATATATTTT. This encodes CASSGRTGSSSGNTIYF.

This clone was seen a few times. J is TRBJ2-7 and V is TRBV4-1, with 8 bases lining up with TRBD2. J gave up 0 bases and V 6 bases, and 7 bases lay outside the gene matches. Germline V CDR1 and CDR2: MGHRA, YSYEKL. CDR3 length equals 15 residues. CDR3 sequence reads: CASRLAASVSYEQYF. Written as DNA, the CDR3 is TGCGCCAGCAGACTAGCGGCGTCCGTCTCCTACGAGCAGTACTTC.

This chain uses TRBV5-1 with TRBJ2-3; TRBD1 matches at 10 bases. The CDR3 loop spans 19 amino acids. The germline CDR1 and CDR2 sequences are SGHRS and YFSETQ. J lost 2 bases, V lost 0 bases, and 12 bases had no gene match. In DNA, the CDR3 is TGCGCCAGCAGCTTGGCCAGACAGGGGGCGATCGGGGCCACAGATACGCAGTATTTT. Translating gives CASSLARQGAIGATDTQYF.

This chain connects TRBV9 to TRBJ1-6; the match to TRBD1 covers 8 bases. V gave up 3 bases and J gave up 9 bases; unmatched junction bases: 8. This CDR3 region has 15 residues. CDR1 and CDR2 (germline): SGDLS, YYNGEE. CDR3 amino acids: CASSGTGGEGSPLHF. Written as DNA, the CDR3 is TGTGCCAGCAGCGGAACAGGGGGAGAAGGTTCACCCCTCCACTTT.

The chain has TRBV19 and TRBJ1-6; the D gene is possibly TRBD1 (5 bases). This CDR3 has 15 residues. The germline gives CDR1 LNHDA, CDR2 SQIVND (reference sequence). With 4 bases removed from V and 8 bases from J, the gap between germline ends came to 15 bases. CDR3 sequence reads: CASSKGRVRDSPLHF. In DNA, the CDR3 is TGTGCCAGTAGTAAGGGCAGGGTCCGGGATTCACCCCTCCACTTT.

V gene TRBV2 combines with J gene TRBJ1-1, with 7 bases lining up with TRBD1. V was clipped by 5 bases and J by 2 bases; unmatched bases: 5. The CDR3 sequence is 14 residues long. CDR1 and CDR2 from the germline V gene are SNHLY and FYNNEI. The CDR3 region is CASSRYRGNTEAFF. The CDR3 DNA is TGTGCCAGCAGTCGGTACAGGGGCAACACTGAAGCTTTCTTT.

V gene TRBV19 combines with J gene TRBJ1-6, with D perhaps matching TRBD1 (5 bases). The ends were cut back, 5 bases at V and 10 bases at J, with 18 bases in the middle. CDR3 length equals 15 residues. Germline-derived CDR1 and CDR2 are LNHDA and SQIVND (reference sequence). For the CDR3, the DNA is TGTGCCAGTAGTGACAGTACGATCCGTTTATCACCCCTCCACTTT. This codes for CASSDSTIRLSPLHF.

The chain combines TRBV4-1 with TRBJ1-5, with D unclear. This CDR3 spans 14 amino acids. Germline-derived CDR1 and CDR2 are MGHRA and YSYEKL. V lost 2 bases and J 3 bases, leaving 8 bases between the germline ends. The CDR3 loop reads CASSQHEVNQPQHF. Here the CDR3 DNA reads TGCGCCAGCAGCCAACATGAGGTCAATCAGCCCCAGCATTTT.

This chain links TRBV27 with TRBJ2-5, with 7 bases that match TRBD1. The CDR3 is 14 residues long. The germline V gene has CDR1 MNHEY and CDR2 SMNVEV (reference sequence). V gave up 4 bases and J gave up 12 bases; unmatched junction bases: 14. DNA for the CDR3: TGTGCCAGCAGTTCCGGCCCCTCAACAGGGGAAAAGTACTTC. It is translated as CASSSGPSTGEKYF.

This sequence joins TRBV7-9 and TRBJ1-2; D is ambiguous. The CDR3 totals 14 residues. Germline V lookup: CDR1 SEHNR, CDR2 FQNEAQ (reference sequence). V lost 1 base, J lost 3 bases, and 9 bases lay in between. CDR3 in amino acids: CASSLVVSDYGYTF. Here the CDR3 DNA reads TGTGCCAGCAGCTTAGTGGTCAGTGACTATGGCTACACCTTC.

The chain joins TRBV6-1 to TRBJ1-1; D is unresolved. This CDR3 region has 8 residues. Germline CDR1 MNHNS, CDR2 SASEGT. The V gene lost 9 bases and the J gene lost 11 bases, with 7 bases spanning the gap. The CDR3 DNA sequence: TGTGCCAGTGGCTCGGCTTTCTTT. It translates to CASGSAFF.

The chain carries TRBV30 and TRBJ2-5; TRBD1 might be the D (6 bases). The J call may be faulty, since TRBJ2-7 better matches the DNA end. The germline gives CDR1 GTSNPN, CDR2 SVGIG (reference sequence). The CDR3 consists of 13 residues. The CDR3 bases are TGTGCCTGGAGTATTGACAGGTCCTACGAGCAGTACTTC. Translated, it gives CAWSIDRSYEQYF.

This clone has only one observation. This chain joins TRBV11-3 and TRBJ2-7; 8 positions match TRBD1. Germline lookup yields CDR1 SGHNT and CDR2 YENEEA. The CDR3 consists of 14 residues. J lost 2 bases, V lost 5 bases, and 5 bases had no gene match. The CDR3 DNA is TGTGCCAGCAGCACCGGACAGGGTGCCTACGAGCAGTACTTC. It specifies CASSTGQGAYEQYF. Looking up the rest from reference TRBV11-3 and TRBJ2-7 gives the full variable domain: EAGVVQSPRYKIIEKKQPVAFWCNPISGHNTLYWYLQNLGQGPELLIRYENEEAVDDSQLPKDRFSAERLKGVDSTLKIQPAELGDSAVYLCASSTGQGAYEQYFGPGTRLTVT.

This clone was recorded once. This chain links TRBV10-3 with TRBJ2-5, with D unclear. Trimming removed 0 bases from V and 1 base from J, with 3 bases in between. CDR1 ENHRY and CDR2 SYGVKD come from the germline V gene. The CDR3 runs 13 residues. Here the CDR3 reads CAISESSQETQYF. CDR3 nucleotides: TGTGCCATCAGTGAGTCCAGCCAAGAGACCCAGTACTTC.

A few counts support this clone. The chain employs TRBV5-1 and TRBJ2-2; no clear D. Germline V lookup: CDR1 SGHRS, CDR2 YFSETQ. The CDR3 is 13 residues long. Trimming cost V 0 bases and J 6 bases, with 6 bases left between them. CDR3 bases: TGCGCCAGCAGCTTGGTTATCCCCGGGGAGCTGTTTTTT. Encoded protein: CASSLVIPGELFF.

CDR3 protein: CASRRESGSSTDTQYF. The DNA for the CDR3 is TGTGCCAGCAGGAGAGAAAGCGGGTCTAGCACAGATACGCAGTATTTT. The V call is TRBV11-1, the J call TRBJ2-3, with TRBD2 as a possible D gene (6 bases). Looked up from germline, CDR1 is SGHAT and CDR2 is FQDESV (reference sequence). The V end was cut by 6 bases, the J end by 0 bases, with 16 bases between. The CDR3 runs 16 residues.

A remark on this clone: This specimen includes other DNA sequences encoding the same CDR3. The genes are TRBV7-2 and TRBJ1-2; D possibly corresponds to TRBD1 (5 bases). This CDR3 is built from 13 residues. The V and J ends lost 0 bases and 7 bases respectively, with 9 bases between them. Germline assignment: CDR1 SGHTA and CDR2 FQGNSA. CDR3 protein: CASSLAIRVGYTF. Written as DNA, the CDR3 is TGTGCCAGCAGCTTAGCAATCAGGGTTGGCTACACCTTC.

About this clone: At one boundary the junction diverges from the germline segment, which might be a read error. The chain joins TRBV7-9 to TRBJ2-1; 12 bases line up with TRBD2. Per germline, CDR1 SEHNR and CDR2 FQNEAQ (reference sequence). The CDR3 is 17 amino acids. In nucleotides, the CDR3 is TGTTCCAGCAGCCCTCGAACCCCCCTAGCGGGGGGGGAAGAGCAGTTCTTC. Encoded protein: CSSSPRTPLAGGEEQFF.

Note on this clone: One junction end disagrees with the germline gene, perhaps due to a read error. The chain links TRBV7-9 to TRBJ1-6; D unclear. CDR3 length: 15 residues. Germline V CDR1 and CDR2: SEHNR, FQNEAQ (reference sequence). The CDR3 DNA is TGTTCCAGCAGCTTAATAGTTTCGGGGTGGTCACCCCTCCACTTT. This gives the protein CSSSLIVSGWSPLHF.

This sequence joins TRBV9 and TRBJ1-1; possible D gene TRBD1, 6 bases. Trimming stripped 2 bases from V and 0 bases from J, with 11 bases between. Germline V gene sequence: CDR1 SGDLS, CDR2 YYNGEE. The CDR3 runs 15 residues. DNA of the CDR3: TGTGCCAGCAGCGTCAGGACAGACATGAACACTGAAGCTTTCTTT. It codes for CASSVRTDMNTEAFF. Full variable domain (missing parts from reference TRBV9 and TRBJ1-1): DSGVTQTPKHLITATGQRVTLRCSPRSGDLSVYWYQQSLDQGLQFLIQYYNGEERAKGNILERFSAQQFPDLHSELNLSSLELGDSALYFCASSVRTDMNTEAFFGQGTRLTVV.

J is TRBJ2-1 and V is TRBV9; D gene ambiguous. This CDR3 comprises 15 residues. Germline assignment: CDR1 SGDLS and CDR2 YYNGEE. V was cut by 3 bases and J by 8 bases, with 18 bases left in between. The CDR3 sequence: CASSDSSFAPDEQFF. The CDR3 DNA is TGTGCCAGCAGCGATTCGTCTTTCGCCCCGGATGAGCAGTTCTTC.